These T cell receptor beta chains were read from a single sample in a study of cytomegalovirus exposure and HLA in healthy donors. Sequencing used immunoSEQ multiplex PCR; TCRdb keeps in-frame clones, though not all of them. Here the sample table reports over 100,000 clones. The sample was PBMCs. The receptors shown here come from a woman in her thirties or forties in good health and CMV-seropositive. The CDR3 runs from the conserved cysteine through the conserved F or W.

>TRBV7-3
CASSPVAGETDTQYF
>TRBV27
CASSLSRAGEEDTQYF
>TRBV27
CASSTRGGYNEQFF
>TRBV27
CASSGIAGVDEQYF
>TRBV6-6
CASSSEKRKYYGYTF
>TRBV7-2
CASSFGTGGAANYGYTF
>TRBV29-1
CSVQTSGTYNEQFF
>TRBV7-3
CASSSGTSGWRPDTQYF
>TRBV6-1
CASSEQRGWEQYF
>TRBV5-6
CASRLYRGLPSGANVLTF
>TRBV6-5
CASSYSEGWVAEAFF
>TRBV5-1
CASSPPGTGPSAGAFF
>TRBV5-4
CASSFTSGRAQGGELFF
>TRBV7-9
CASSLVQGGTEAFF
>TRBV30
CAWSGDLFYGYTF
>TRBV13
CASSLGRGQGVGETQYF
>TRBV10-3
CAIRNSQGSYEQYF
>TRBV15
CATSRDPGGEYEQYF
>TRBV29-1
CSVVERGQGFVTPSYEQFF
>TRBV28
CASSLSMGTGSEKLFF
>TRBV21-1
CASSKDVDGTAKTYEQYF
>TRBV5-4
CASSLGQGESEAFF
>TRBV19
CASSMAGGPNNEQFF
>TRBV7-9
CASSLDAQREQFF
>TRBV5-1
CASSLEAGGPTYNEQFF
>TRBV11-2
CASSPMTGGYEQFF
>TRBV2
CASGRAQYYEQYF
>TRBV28
CASRTAEVGSTEAFF
>TRBV6-1
CASSVRPFSSSYNEQFF
>TRBV1
CTSSQPRLAGEHEQYF
>TRBV9
CASSVAPQGADTEAFF
>TRBV19
CASTRGTYGYTF
>TRBV9
CASSGRQGAFF
>TRBV28
CASSFGRNNSPLHF
>TRBV28
CASSLAGINEKLFF
>TRBV25-1
CASSLGSHGYTF
>TRBV6-5
CASIKQGTYEQYF
>TRBV4-1
CASSGSRFGTGAYEQYF
>TRBV30
CAWGGQGVGETQYF
>TRBV9
CASSVGAFPYNEQFF
>TRBV30
CAWSVRVSTEAFF
>TRBV9
CASSGLAGSEQFF